This T cell receptor (beta chain) was profiled in a study of T cells in Graves' hyperthyroidism and ophthalmopathy. Study-wide results and limits: Researchers found most expanded thyroid clonotypes above 0.001 in blood as well.

Using RNA transcripts as the source, TCR beta CDR3 regions were amplified. The HTBI primer set was used in a first-round RT-PCR of the TCR CDR3. TCRdb fed the multiplex PCR reads into MiXCR, producing one record per CDR3 protein. The sample has a few hundred thousand distinct CDR3 sequences, under 15% seen once. V shed 4 bases, J shed 0 bases, and the junction held 1 base outside the gene matches. Per the germline V gene, CDR1 is MNHEY and CDR2 is SMNVEV (reference sequence). The CDR3 contains 14 residues. This clonotype was counted many times. The antigen remains unidentified. Uncontrolled infection, other autoimmune disease, pregnancy or lactation disqualified patients from enrolment. Used for diagnoses were clinical symptoms, serum thyroxine and TRAb, thyroid ultrasound and orbital computed tomography.

The source material was blood. The gene calls are TRBV27 and TRBJ2-5, with 8 positions matching TRBD2. The sequence was collected from a young woman with Graves' hyperthyroidism. The CDR3 protein is CASSSSGYQETQYF. For the CDR3, the DNA is TGTGCCAGCAGTTCTAGCGGGTACCAAGAGACCCAGTACTTC.